The sequence of this T cell receptor beta chain was determined in a study of graft-versus-host responses after intestinal transplantation. The overall study: After anti-thymocyte globulin induction, recipients took tacrolimus and steroids for 2 to 3 years.

The study, taken as a whole, reports: Elevated graft-versus-host to host-versus-graft clonal ratios in allografts were recorded for patients with graft-donor T cell macrochimerism. Early after transplant, HvG clones declined as circulating GvH clones peaked.

The table came from immunoSEQ multiplex PCR; TCRdb's copy has only in-frame clones and leaves some out. The top ten hold 3.5% of the sample, which has tens of thousands of clones, under 85% seen once. As concerns this clone: The antigen is unknown.

The source was PBMCs, collected about 1,000 days after transplant. The sequence was collected from a human patient who received an intestinal transplant, so some T cells may come from the graft donor.

CDR3 in DNA: TGTGCCAGCAGCTTCAGGGGGTGGGACACCGGGGAGCTGTTTTTT. Amino acid sequence: CASSFRGWDTGELFF. The chain joins TRBV11-2 to TRBJ2-2; 7 bases are shared with TRBD1. In germline, CDR1 is SGHAT, CDR2 FQNNGV. Trimming cost V 3 bases and J 3 bases; bases outside gene matches: 4. The CDR3 spans 15 residues.